The rows below give T cell receptor beta chains drawn from one sample of a study of regulatory T cells in long-lasting Graves disease. TCRdb reprocessed the multiplex PCR reads with MiXCR, giving one entry per CDR3 protein. The table lists some 240,000 distinct CDR3 sequences, roughly 19% of them singletons. The sample also formed part of further work on T cells in Graves' hyperthyroidism and ophthalmopathy.

The specimen comprised peripheral blood mononuclear cells (PBMCs), sampled at new diagnosis, from a patient treated with antithyroid drugs. The source is a woman between 25 and 40 years old with Graves disease. Both conserved end residues are part of each CDR3. The D gene is left open where the match is weak. Clone size is stated in some rows and not others, as once, few, many or a class when expanded.

abundance | j_gene | v_gene | d_gene | CDR3aa | CDR3nt
many | TRBJ1-2 | TRBV2 | TRBD1 | CASGDSYGYTF | TGTGCCAGCGGGGACAGCTATGGCTACACCTTC
many | TRBJ2-5 | TRBV28 | NA | CASSPRGRPGETQYF | TGTGCCAGCAGTCCCAGGGGCCGCCCAGGGGAGACCCAGTACTTC
many | TRBJ2-3 | TRBV13 | NA | CASSLAQGYTDTQYF | TGTGCCAGCAGCTTAGCCCAGGGGTACACAGATACGCAGTATTTT
NA | TRBJ2-1 | TRBV28 | TRBD2 | CASRQGLAGGTSYNEQFF | TGTGCCAGCAGACAGGGACTAGCGGGAGGGACTTCCTACAATGAGCAGTTCTTC
many | TRBJ2-7 | TRBV27 | TRBD1 | CASRQTPGQIYEQYF | TGTGCCAGCAGACAAACTCCGGGACAGATCTACGAGCAGTACTTC
many | TRBJ1-2 | TRBV6-1 | NA | CASRLPSVGAPNYGYTF | TGTGCCAGCAGACTCCCCTCAGTGGGGGCGCCTAACTATGGCTACACCTTC
NA | TRBJ1-6 | TRBV6-2/TRBV6-3 | NA | CASRRKTGPALGPPLLF | TGTGCCAGCCGCCGTAAGACAGGTCCTGCCCTAGGGCCACCCCTCCTCTTT
many | TRBJ1-1 | TRBV11-1 | TRBD1 | CASSLNRGYEAFF | TGTGCCAGCAGCTTAAACAGGGGATATGAAGCTTTCTTT
many | TRBJ1-5 | TRBV27 | TRBD1 | CASSGDRLGSQPQHF | TGTGCCAGCAGTGGGGACAGGTTGGGGTCTCAGCCCCAGCATTTT
NA | TRBJ2-3 | TRBV28 | NA | CASSPDRADTQYF | TGTGCCAGCAGTCCTGACCGTGCAGATACGCAGTATTTT
many | TRBJ1-6 | TRBV7-3 | NA | CASSLMRTPNSPLHF | TGTGCCAGCAGCTTAATGAGGACACCAAATTCACCCCTCCACTTT
few | TRBJ2-3 | TRBV19 | NA | CASSIDQGRDTDTQYF | TGTGCCAGTAGTATAGATCAGGGGCGGGACACAGATACGCAGTATTTT
many | TRBJ1-2 | TRBV20-1 | NA | CSARVFGGSGDGYTF | TGCAGTGCTAGGGTGTTTGGAGGAAGCGGGGATGGCTACACCTTC
many | TRBJ1-1 | TRBV12-3/TRBV12-4 | NA | CASSLLVGNTEAFF | TGTGCCAGCAGTCTACTGGTCGGGAACACTGAAGCTTTCTTT
many | TRBJ2-1 | TRBV7-2 | NA | CASSDWRSGEQFF | TGTGCCAGCAGTGATTGGCGGTCCGGTGAGCAGTTCTTC
NA | TRBJ2-2 | TRBV6-2/TRBV6-3 | TRBD1 | CASRWTGGNTGELFF | TGTGCCAGCAGATGGACAGGGGGCAACACCGGGGAGCTGTTTTTT
NA | TRBJ2-4 | TRBV6-1 | NA | CASSEGLPSRAKNIQYF | TGTGCCAGCAGTGAAGGACTGCCCTCCAGGGCCAAAAACATTCAGTACTTC
NA | TRBJ2-1 | TRBV5-5 | TRBD2 | CASSLVLAGVVGSYNEQFF | TGTGCCAGCAGCTTGGTTTTAGCGGGAGTAGTTGGGTCCTACAATGAGCAGTTCTTC
many | TRBJ2-6 | TRBV6-2/TRBV6-3 | NA | CASSYGPGLFSGANVLTF | TGTGCCAGCAGTTACGGCCCGGGACTGTTCTCTGGGGCCAACGTCCTGACTTTC
many | TRBJ1-1 | TRBV27 | NA | CASSLAGGVTEAFF | TGTGCCAGCAGTTTAGCCGGAGGGGTCACTGAAGCTTTCTTT
many | TRBJ2-1 | TRBV11-2 | TRBD2 | CASSLTGGASGRYNEQFF | TGTGCCAGCAGCTTAACTGGAGGGGCTAGCGGGAGATACAATGAGCAGTTCTTC
many | TRBJ2-2 | TRBV2 | NA | CASTDGLTGELFF | TGTGCCAGCACGGATGGTCTTACCGGGGAGCTGTTTTTT
many | TRBJ2-5 | TRBV6-5 | NA | CASSFIWEETQYF | TGTGCCAGCAGTTTTATCTGGGAAGAGACCCAGTACTTC
many | TRBJ2-1 | TRBV12-3/TRBV12-4 | TRBD2 | CASTLSGGPRNEQFF | TGTGCCAGCACCCTCTCGGGAGGGCCCAGAAATGAGCAGTTCTTC
many | TRBJ2-5 | TRBV5-6 | NA | CASSPLWGDQQGRWTQYF | TGTGCCAGCAGCCCGTTGTGGGGGGACCAACAGGGTCGGTGGACCCAGTACTTC
many | TRBJ2-2 | TRBV6-5 | TRBD2 | CASSYRRESGELFF | TGTGCCAGCAGTTACAGGCGGGAGAGTGGGGAGCTGTTTTTT
NA | TRBJ1-1 | TRBV4-1 | NA | CASSQMGRAPHLNTEAFF | TGCGCCAGCAGCCAAATGGGACGGGCGCCGCACTTGAACACTGAAGCTTTCTTT
NA | TRBJ1-3 | TRBV9 | NA | CASSVATLVWAVKAGNTIYF | TGTGCCAGCAGCGTAGCTACGCTGGTCTGGGCGGTGAAGGCTGGAAACACCATATATTTT
NA | TRBJ1-6 | TRBV11-2 | NA | CASSYEQGNSPLHF | TGTGCCAGCAGCTATGAGCAGGGGAATTCACCCCTCCACTTT
many | TRBJ2-7 | TRBV10-3 | NA | CAISALAFYEQYF | TGTGCCATCAGTGCCTTGGCGTTCTACGAGCAGTACTTC
NA | TRBJ1-1 | TRBV5-1 | NA | CASSLVGGEHAEAFF | TGCGCCAGCAGCTTGGTGGGAGGGGAGCATGCTGAAGCTTTCTTT
many | TRBJ2-2 | TRBV3-1 | NA | CASSQVGVGELFF | TGTGCCAGCAGCCAAGTCGGGGTCGGGGAGCTGTTTTTT
many | TRBJ2-7 | TRBV2 | NA | CASSVTGPSYEQYF | TGTGCCAGCAGTGTAACAGGTCCCTCCTACGAGCAGTACTTC
many | TRBJ2-7 | TRBV29-1 | NA | CSVGWGDEQYF | TGCAGCGTGGGGTGGGGCGACGAGCAGTACTTC
many | TRBJ2-5 | TRBV5-6 | TRBD2 | CASSSAGGRETQYF | TGTGCCAGCAGCTCAGCGGGAGGAAGGGAGACCCAGTACTTC
many | TRBJ2-3 | TRBV28 | NA | CASSLRGGTDTQYF | TGTGCCAGCAGTCTACGCGGGGGCACAGATACGCAGTATTTT
many | TRBJ1-4 | TRBV6-2/TRBV6-3 | NA | CASSLRASWRSNEKLFF | TGTGCCAGCAGTTTGAGGGCCTCCTGGAGGAGTAATGAAAAACTGTTTTTT
many | TRBJ2-5 | TRBV2 | NA | CASSDYGIRAGETQYF | TGTGCCAGCAGTGATTACGGCATTAGGGCGGGAGAGACCCAGTACTTC
many | TRBJ2-1 | TRBV10-3 | TRBD2 | CAIRVRGSGSYNEQFF | TGTGCCATCAGGGTTCGCGGGAGTGGTTCCTACAATGAGCAGTTCTTC
many | TRBJ1-1 | TRBV5-6 | TRBD1 | CASSWWTGMGTEAFF | TGTGCCAGCAGCTGGTGGACAGGAATGGGCACTGAAGCTTTCTTT
NA | TRBJ2-5 | TRBV5-1 | TRBD2 | CASSQFSGTQETQYF | TGCGCCAGCAGCCAATTTAGCGGGACCCAGGAGACCCAGTACTTC